This TCR beta chain originates from a study of metastatic and nonmetastatic thyroid tumors. All patients were treatment-naive before thyroid surgery. TCRdb re-processed the PCR reads through MiXCR. Here the sample spans over 15,000 clones, 30% to 40% being singletons. The germline V gene has CDR1 DFQATT and CDR2 SNEGSKA (reference sequence). V shed 8 bases and J 7 bases; nucleotides not matched to a gene: 15. The CDR3 is made up of 15 amino acids. The gene calls are TRBV20-1 and TRBJ2-1, with 9 bases fitting TRBD1. What was sequenced was tumor tissue. The receptor's source is a female donor with papillary thyroid cancer or a benign thyroid nodule (not recorded which). Some clones in this sample may be carry-over from other donors' samples. The CDR3 loop is CSPLVHRGLGNEQFF. DNA of the CDR3: TGCAGTCCACTAGTCCACAGGGGGCTAGGGAATGAGCAGTTCTTC.